Below, 8 T cell receptor beta chains from the same sample are listed, as sequenced in a study of shared clonotypes between healthy human individuals. Method: immunoSEQ multiplex PCR; TCRdb's copy keeps in-frame clones and lacks some. The sample lists under 300,000 clones, 65% to 70% occurring once. The specimen sequenced was memory CD4+ T cells sorted from blood. Subset specified: CD45RA-negative fraction. The source of these receptors is a man younger than 40 in good health.

The chain recombines TRBV30 with TRBJ1-2, with unresolved D. The germline V gene encodes CDR1 GTSNPN and CDR2 SVGIG (reference sequence). This CDR3 has 13 amino acids. Between the trimmed V and J ends, which lost 2 bases and 7 bases, there was a span of 14 bases. This CDR3 is CAWSTPGWGGYTF. The CDR3 DNA is TGTGCCTGGAGTACCCCCGGGTGGGGTGGCTACACCTTC.

About this clone itself: The junction and the germline gene differ at one end; a read error may be behind it. The chain couples TRBV7-2 to TRBJ2-1, with TRBD1 identical over 7 bases. This CDR3 has 15 residues. Germline-derived CDR1 and CDR2 are SGHTA and FQGNSA. CDR3 DNA sequence: TGTGCCAGCAGCTTATCGACAGGGCCCTACAATGGGCAGTTCTTC. Protein product: CASSLSTGPYNGQFF.

This clone has just one count. The genes are TRBV11-2 and TRBJ2-7; 9 nucleotides agree with TRBD1. The CDR3 length is 14 residues. Germline V lookup: CDR1 SGHAT, CDR2 FQNNGV. V trimming: 4 bases; J trimming: 5 bases; junction bases outside the gene matches: 6. CDR3: CASSYRTGEDEQYF. The CDR3 nucleotides read TGTGCCAGCAGCTACAGGACAGGGGAGGACGAGCAGTACTTC.

J is TRBJ1-1 and V is TRBV28; 9 nucleotides agree with TRBD1. V was clipped by 5 bases and J by 6 bases; unmatched bases: 7. The CDR3 extends over 14 amino acids. From germline, CDR1 is MDHEN and CDR2 SYDVKM. CDR3 amino acids: CASSAQGASAEAFF. The CDR3 DNA is TGTGCCAGCAGTGCACAGGGGGCAAGCGCTGAAGCTTTCTTT.

The chain has TRBV7-9 and TRBJ2-6; no firm D call. This CDR3 is built from 14 residues. Germline lookup yields CDR1 SEHNR and CDR2 FQNEAQ (reference sequence). Trimming took 4 bases from V and 4 from J, leaving 8 bases between them. In DNA, the CDR3 is TGTGCCAGCAGCTCAAAAATGGGGGCCAACGTCCTGACTTTC. It encodes CASSSKMGANVLTF.

Only a few counts were recorded for this clone. This sequence joins TRBV5-1 and TRBJ2-7; the match to TRBD2 covers 8 bases. V shed 1 base and J 6 bases; nucleotides not matched to a gene: 12. There are 16 residues in the CDR3. Germline assignment: CDR1 SGHRS and CDR2 YFSETQ. CDR3 nucleotide sequence: TGCGCCAGCAGCTTGATGGCGGGGGGAGCCCGGGGCGAGCAGTACTTC. This gives the protein CASSLMAGGARGEQYF.

CDR3 in amino acids: CASSVIVGNTEAFF. The CDR3 region has the DNA TGTGCCAGCAGCGTTATAGTAGGGAACACTGAAGCTTTCTTT. The genes are TRBV11-3 and TRBJ1-1, with D uncertain. The CDR3 is 14 amino acids. Deletions cut 5 bases from V and 1 base from J, with 11 bases between. The germline V gene has CDR1 SGHNT and CDR2 YENEEA.

This clone turned up a few times. The V call is TRBV9, the J call TRBJ2-1; TRBD2 aligns across 11 bases. The CDR3 sequence is 15 residues long. Trimming cost V 4 bases and J 6 bases; bases outside gene matches: 6. Germline CDR1 SGDLS, CDR2 YYNGEE. CDR3 coding DNA: TGTGCCAGCAGCCTTAGCGGGAGGGCCGGCAATGAGCAGTTCTTC. The encoded protein is CASSLSGRAGNEQFF.